This T cell receptor (beta chain) came from a study of blood T cell repertoires in COVID-19. Sequenced by immunoSEQ multiplex PCR; TCRdb stores in-frame clones only, minus some. Of 150,000 to 200,000 clones listed, approximately 88% are singletons. Study members were between roughly 18 and 90 years old and lived in roughly 24 US regions. The CDR3 is made up of 15 amino acids. V dropped 2 bases and J dropped 0 bases, with 7 bases sitting between them. Germline V gene lookup returns CDR1 KGHSH and CDR2 LQKENI. This sequence joins TRBV18 and TRBJ2-2, with D unclear. Sample: PBMCs or T cells enriched from blood (not recorded which). The receptor's source is a man aged 70 or older who had been exposed to COVID-19. In DNA, the CDR3 is TGTGCCAGCTCACCAAGCACTACGAACACCGGGGAGCTGTTTTTT. It specifies CASSPSTTNTGELFF. The full variable domain, completed using reference TRBV18 and TRBJ2-2, is NAGVMQNPRHLVRRRGQEARLRCSPMKGHSHVYWYRQLPEEGLKFMVYLQKENIIDESGMPKERFSAEFPKEGPSILRIQQVVRGDSAAYFCASSPSTTNTGELFFGEGSRLTVL.